This is a list of T cell receptor beta chains from one sample in a study of blood T cell repertoires in COVID-19. Measured with immunoSEQ multiplex PCR; TCRdb has only the in-frame clones, and not every one. Of around 70,000 clones listed, around 87% are singletons. The sequenced sample was peripheral blood. The receptors originated from a man aged 45-65 years with active COVID-19. Both conserved end residues are part of each CDR3. D genes are given only for firm matches. Clone sizes are given selectively: once, few, many, or a class where the clone is expanded.

j_call clone_size d_call v_call cdr3_nt cdr3_aa
TRBJ1-1 once NA TRBV6-5 TGTGCCGCGGGAGGGGAGGGGTTTGAAGCTTTCTTT CAAGGEGFEAFF
TRBJ2-5 NA NA TRBV20-1 TGCAGTGCCCCCCTTTCGACCCAGTACTTC CSAPLSTQYF
TRBJ2-1 once TRBD2 TRBV9 TGTGCCAGCAGCGTAGCCCCGACTAGCGGGGGGGCGGGTGAGCAGTTCTTC CASSVAPTSGGAGEQFF
TRBJ2-5 NA NA TRBV21-1 TGTGCCAGCAGCAAAATCCCCGGGGTTGGGGCCCAGTACTTC CASSKIPGVGAQYF
TRBJ2-7 NA TRBD1 TRBV10-3 TGTGCCATCAGCAGGGGGCAGGGAAGCTCCTACGAGCAGTACTTC CAISRGQGSSYEQYF
TRBJ2-7 NA NA TRBV21-1 TGTGCCAGCAGCAAAGGACTAGCGGGAAGGGGGGAGCAGTACTTC CASSKGLAGRGEQYF
TRBJ2-3 NA NA TRBV27 TGTGCCAGCAGTTTAGCCTTAGCGAGCACAGATACGCAGTATTTT CASSLALASTDTQYF
TRBJ1-2 NA TRBD1 TRBV28 TGTGCCTGGGCGGGACAGGGCTTAGGCTACACCTTC CAWAGQGLGYTF
TRBJ2-1 NA TRBD2 TRBV15 TGTGCCACCAGCAACCGAGCGGGGAGATACAATGAGCAGTTCTTC CATSNRAGRYNEQFF
TRBJ2-1 NA TRBD2 TRBV7-8 TGTGCCAGCAGGAAAGGACTAGCGGACAATGAGCAGTTCTTC CASRKGLADNEQFF
TRBJ2-7 medium-sized TRBD2 TRBV6-2/TRBV6-3 TGTGCCAGCAGCCCTCTCTCTAGCGGATACTCTTCCTACGAGCAGTACTTC CASSPLSSGYSSYEQYF
TRBJ2-5 NA TRBD2 TRBV10-1 TGCGCCAGCAGTGAGGGGGGGAGGGGTCAACGGACCCAGTACTTC CASSEGGRGQRTQYF
TRBJ2-4 NA TRBD2 TRBV6-2/TRBV6-3 TGTGCCAGCAGCCCCGGGGGGGTACTAGCCAAAAACATTCAGTACTTC CASSPGGVLAKNIQYF
TRBJ2-1 NA TRBD2 TRBV7-2 TGTGCCAGCAGCTTAGGGCGGGAGGGCCTTTATTCTTACAATGAGCAGTTCTTC CASSLGREGLYSYNEQFF
TRBJ1-1 NA TRBD1 TRBV28 TGTGCCAGCAGTCCCTACCCTGGACAGGTAACTGAAGCTTTCTTT CASSPYPGQVTEAFF
TRBJ2-7 NA TRBD1 TRBV4-3 TGCGCCAGCAGCCAGCAGGCGACAGGGGACGAGCAGTACTTC CASSQQATGDEQYF
TRBJ2-3 NA TRBD1 TRBV15 TGTGCCACCAGCAGGGCCCGGGACAGGGTTTCGGATACGCAGTATTTT CATSRARDRVSDTQYF
TRBJ2-1 NA TRBD2 TRBV24-1 TGTGCCACCGGTGATTTGAGGTCGGGAGGGGACAATGAGCAGTTCTTC CATGDLRSGGDNEQFF
TRBJ2-5 NA NA TRBV15 TGTGCCACCAGCAGAACCGGGATAAGAGAGACCCAGTACTTC CATSRTGIRETQYF
TRBJ1-2 NA NA TRBV5-6 TGTGCCAGCAGCTGGATAGGGGGAGCTGACTTC CASSWIGGADF
TRBJ2-2 NA NA TRBV28 TGTGCCAGCAGCTTGAGCACCGGGGAGCTGTTTTTT CASSLSTGELFF
TRBJ2-5 NA TRBD1 TRBV29-1 TGCAGCGTTGAAGGGGACAGGCAAGAGACCCAGTACTTC CSVEGDRQETQYF
TRBJ1-1 NA NA TRBV27 TGTGCCAGCAGTAGCCCCCGGGGGGGCAGGGCTTATCCAACTGAAGCTTTCTTT CASSSPRGGRAYPTEAFF
TRBJ2-1 NA TRBD2 TRBV4-1 TGCGCCAGCAGCCAAGGACCCACTAGCGGGGGGGCCAATGAGCAGTTCTTC CASSQGPTSGGANEQFF
TRBJ1-3 NA NA TRBV19 TGTGCCAGTAGTTTTAGCTCTGGAAACACCATATATTTT CASSFSSGNTIYF
TRBJ2-2 once NA TRBV5-1 TGCGCCAGCAGCTCGATGCTTCAGGGGTCAGGAGGAGGGGAGCTGTTTTTT CASSSMLQGSGGGELFF
TRBJ2-3 once NA TRBV5-6 TGTGCCAGCAGCTTGGCTGGTACTAACACAGATACGCAGTATTTT CASSLAGTNTDTQYF
TRBJ2-2 few NA TRBV6-1 TGTGCCAGCAGTGATAATCTCTACACCGGGGAGCTGTTTTTT CASSDNLYTGELFF
TRBJ2-2 NA NA TRBV24-1 TGTGCCACCAGTGATGCGGAATCCGGGGAGCTGTTTTTT CATSDAESGELFF
TRBJ1-1 NA TRBD1 TRBV5-6 TGTGCCAGCAGCTTCAGGGACAGATTATTGACTATGAACACTGAAGCTTTCTTT CASSFRDRLLTMNTEAFF
TRBJ2-1 NA TRBD2 TRBV9 TGTGCCAGCAGCGTAGCGGGAGGGCTTGGTGAGCAGTTCTTC CASSVAGGLGEQFF
TRBJ2-7 few TRBD2 TRBV7-9 TGTGCCAGCAGCCTCGGGAGGACTTACCCCTACGAGCAGTACTTC CASSLGRTYPYEQYF
TRBJ1-1 NA NA TRBV27 TGTGCCAGCAGCTTCACAGGATTCACTGAAGCTTTCTTT CASSFTGFTEAFF
TRBJ2-2 NA TRBD2 TRBV29-1 TGCAGCGTTGACGGGCTAGCGGGAGAGGGCACCGGGGAGCTGTTTTTT CSVDGLAGEGTGELFF
TRBJ2-1 NA TRBD1 TRBV27 TGTGCCAGCAGAGGTACCGGGACAGTGATCAATGAGCAGTTCTTC CASRGTGTVINEQFF
TRBJ2-3 NA TRBD2 TRBV4-3 TGCGCCAGCAGCCAAGATATCACTAGCGGGAGTTATACGCAGTATTTT CASSQDITSGSYTQYF
TRBJ1-3 NA TRBD1 TRBV2 TGTGCCAGCAGTGATGACAGGGGACGTGGAAACACCATATATTTT CASSDDRGRGNTIYF
TRBJ2-7 NA NA TRBV7-2 TGTGCCAGCAGCCTAGCTACAGGGTCAACCTACGAGCAGTACTTC CASSLATGSTYEQYF
TRBJ1-1 NA TRBD1 TRBV28 TGTGCCAGCAGTCTGACAGGGACCCCTGAAGCTTTCTTT CASSLTGTPEAFF
TRBJ2-1 NA TRBD2 TRBV4-3 TGCGCCAGCAGCCAAGATCATGGACTAGCGGGGCCACACAATGAGCAGTTCTTC CASSQDHGLAGPHNEQFF
TRBJ1-3 NA NA TRBV7-8 TGTGCCAGCACCGGATTAGCAACCTCTGGAAACACCATATATTTT CASTGLATSGNTIYF
TRBJ2-3 NA NA TRBV6-2/TRBV6-3 TGTGCCAGCAGTTACTCAACAGGCCAAAGCACAGATACGCAGTATTTT CASSYSTGQSTDTQYF
TRBJ1-4 NA TRBD1 TRBV4-2 TGTGCCAGCAGCCAAGTGTATGGGACAGGGGGCCCAACTAATGAAAAACTGTTTTTT CASSQVYGTGGPTNEKLFF
TRBJ1-5 many NA TRBV7-3 TGTGCCAGCAGTGCAAGCGGGAATTCCATCCAGCCCCAGCATTTT CASSASGNSIQPQHF
TRBJ1-5 NA NA TRBV7-9 TGTGCCAGCAGCTTAACGGGAAACAATCAGCCCCAGCATTTT CASSLTGNNQPQHF
TRBJ1-1 NA NA TRBV14 TGTGCCAGCAGCCTGAATTACATGAACACTGAAGCTTTCTTT CASSLNYMNTEAFF
TRBJ2-1 NA TRBD2 TRBV4-2 TGTGCCAGCAGCCAGACACTAGCGAGAAGTGACAATGAGCAGTTCTTC CASSQTLARSDNEQFF
TRBJ2-5 NA TRBD2 TRBV19 TGTGCCAGTAGTGACTCCTGGCGGACTAGCGGGGGTAAAGAGACCCAGTACTTC CASSDSWRTSGGKETQYF
TRBJ2-3 NA TRBD1 TRBV5-5 TGTGCCAGCAGCCGACAGGGGGCTCGGACAGATACGCAGTATTTT CASSRQGARTDTQYF
TRBJ2-3 NA NA TRBV2 TGTGCCAGCACTGGAAGCGGACGCACAGATACGCAGTATTTT CASTGSGRTDTQYF
TRBJ1-1 NA TRBD1 TRBV10-3 TGTGCCACCGCTCGGACAGGAGGGAACACTGAAGCTTTCTTT CATARTGGNTEAFF
TRBJ2-7 NA NA TRBV4-1 TGCGCCAGCAGCCAAGGCCCACAGGGATACGAGCAGTACTTC CASSQGPQGYEQYF